The 3 T cell receptor beta chains below come from one sample, sequenced in a study of shared clonotypes between healthy human individuals. Assay used: immunoSEQ multiplex PCR; TCRdb lists only in-frame clones, some missing. The sample holds fewer than 3 million clones; under 95% are singletons and the top ten take approximately 0.39%. The sequenced material came from naive CD4+ T cells from PBMCs. Subset in this sample: CD45RA+ positively selected. These receptors originate from a man aged 18-30 years in good health. Some clones in this sample may be carry-over from other donors' samples.

The chain has TRBV30 and TRBJ2-5; D not certain. CDR3 length: 11 residues. In germline, CDR1 is GTSNPN, CDR2 SVGIG (reference sequence). Trimming left V 3 bases short and J 5 bases short, with 7 bases between. The CDR3 here is CAWRELETQYF. The CDR3 nucleotides read TGTGCCTGGAGAGAGTTGGAGACCCAGTACTTC.

This clone came up once. The J gene is TRBJ2-1, the V gene TRBV19; no clear D. V shed 5 bases and J shed 9 bases, with 14 bases lying between them. The germline V gene has CDR1 LNHDA and CDR2 SQIVND (reference sequence). The CDR3 consists of 13 residues. In DNA form, the CDR3 reads TGTGCCAGTAGTCCCCGGTTTTCCCCTGAGCAGTTCTTC. It yields the protein CASSPRFSPEQFF.

The V call is TRBV27, the J call TRBJ1-1; the match to TRBD1 covers 9 bases. From germline, CDR1 is MNHEY and CDR2 SMNVEV (reference sequence). Trimming removed 3 bases from V and 3 bases from J; junction bases left unmatched: 5. This CDR3 is 15 amino acids long. CDR3 bases: TGTGCCAGCAGTTTTGACAGGGGGTTAGACACTGAAGCTTTCTTT. Translating it yields CASSFDRGLDTEAFF.